The present entry profiles one TCR beta chain with its context. Its antigen is unidentified. Donors included only healthy HIV-negative adults lacking recent acute infections or vaccinations. The data derive from a study of shared clonotypes between healthy human individuals. Study summary: The donor group consisted of two women and three men, aged 18 to 49. Findings and caveats of the study: Relative to clonotypes present in all four donors, those not shared had lower generation probabilities. The study generally estimated greater richness for naive than memory subsets.

Produced via immunoSEQ multiplex PCR; TCRdb's table is partial and in-frame only. The sample records some 2,000,000 clones, approximately 95% being singletons. V trimming: 1 base; J trimming: 6 bases; junction bases outside the gene matches: 8. The CDR3 is made up of 16 amino acids. CDR1 and CDR2 from the germline V gene are SGHRS and YFSETQ. The genes are TRBV5-1 and TRBJ2-1; the match to TRBD1 covers 9 bases. This sequence was found in a man between 18 and 29 years old in good health. Sequenced input: naive CD4+ T cells sorted from blood. Described subset: CD45RA+ positively selected. CDR3 bases: TGCGCCAGCAGCTTGATTGGGACAGGGAAGGGCAATGAGCAGTTCTTC. Amino acids: CASSLIGTGKGNEQFF. Full variable domain (rest looked up from reference TRBV5-1 and TRBJ2-1): KAGVTQTPRYLIKTRGQQVTLSCSPISGHRSVSWYQQTPGQGLQFLFEYFSETQRNKGNFPGRFSGRQFSNSRSEMNVSTLELGDSALYLCASSLIGTGKGNEQFFGPGTRLTVL.